Below, 24 T cell receptor beta chains from the same sample are listed, as sequenced in a study of cytomegalovirus exposure and HLA in healthy donors. Researchers ran the PCR with 60 Vbeta and 13 Jbeta primers. TCRdb's table, derived via immunoSEQ multiplex PCR, lists solely in-frame clones and lacks some. This table has some 120,000 clones, over 70% appearing once. The sequencing sample was made of PBMCs. The origin of the receptors is a man aged 35 to 55 in good health and CMV-seropositive.

The CDR3 region has the DNA TGTGCCAGCAGTGGCGGGACAGGGTCCTACAATGAGCAGTTCTTC. It yields the protein CASSGGTGSYNEQFF. The genes are TRBV6-1 and TRBJ2-1; 9 bases map to TRBD1. The germline V gene has CDR1 MNHNS and CDR2 SASEGT. The CDR3 has 15 amino acids. With V trimmed by 4 bases and J by 1 base, 2 bases remained unmatched.

The V gene is TRBV7-9, the J gene TRBJ2-1, with a tentative D call TRBD1 (8 bases). This CDR3 comprises 15 residues. V was cut by 6 bases and J by 3 bases, with 15 bases left in between. CDR1 and CDR2 (germline): SEHNR, FQNEAQ (reference sequence). In DNA, the CDR3 is TGTGCCAGCAGTCCAACAGGGGGGGACTACAATGAGCAGTTCTTC. This encodes CASSPTGGDYNEQFF.

The chain employs TRBV2 and TRBJ2-5; TRBD2 is a possible D gene (6 bases). The CDR3 runs 14 residues. The germline gives CDR1 SNHLY, CDR2 FYNNEI. Trimming pared 5 bases from V and 2 bases from J, leaving 12 bases between. CDR3 sequence: CASSISSEQETQYF. The CDR3 DNA follows: TGTGCCAGCAGTATCTCTAGCGAACAAGAGACCCAGTACTTC.

The count of this clone is one. The chain joins TRBV28 to TRBJ1-3; D is ambiguous. Germline CDR1 is MDHEN and CDR2 is SYDVKM. There are 15 residues in the CDR3. Trimming stripped 1 base from V and 2 bases from J, with 9 bases between. The CDR3 spells CASSLSLSPGNTIYF. The CDR3 bases are TGTGCCAGCAGTTTATCCCTTAGTCCTGGAAACACCATATATTTT.

V gene TRBV5-1 combines with J gene TRBJ2-5, with 9 bases identical to TRBD2. This CDR3 contains 18 residues. With 0 bases clipped from V and 1 base from J, the junction kept 10 bases outside the gene matches. Germline CDR1 reads SGHRS; CDR2 reads YFSETQ. The DNA for the CDR3 is TGCGCCAGCAGCTTGGGGTCGGTAGCGGGGGCTTTCCAAGAGACCCAGTACTTC. Encoded protein: CASSLGSVAGAFQETQYF.

The V and J genes are TRBV15 and TRBJ1-5; no firm D call. The germline CDR1 and CDR2 sequences are LNHNV and YYDKDF (reference sequence). V was shortened by 0 bases and J by 0 bases, with 6 bases between the two germline ends. CDR3 length: 15 amino acids. The CDR3 protein is CATSREGYSNQPQHF. Written as DNA, the CDR3 is TGTGCCACCAGCAGAGAGGGCTATAGCAATCAGCCCCAGCATTTT.

The chain combines TRBV7-6 with TRBJ2-7; 9 bases agree with TRBD1. Germline values: CDR1 SGHVS, CDR2 FNYEAQ. The CDR3 runs to 15 residues. With 1 base clipped from V and 3 bases from J, the junction kept 4 bases outside the gene matches. The CDR3: CASSLGDRDGYEQYF. CDR3 DNA: TGTGCCAGCAGCTTAGGGGACAGGGACGGCTACGAGCAGTACTTC.

The CDR3 DNA follows: TGTGCCAGCAGCCAGCTAGCGGGGGGTAACACGAACGAGCAGTACTTC. Translation: CASSQLAGGNTNEQYF. The chain carries TRBV14 and TRBJ2-7; 11 bases are a match to TRBD2. This CDR3 has 16 residues. Germline trimming cut 3 bases from V and 5 bases from J; bases unmatched to any gene: 9. CDR1 is SGHDN, CDR2 FVKESK, per germline.

The J gene is TRBJ2-7, the V gene TRBV5-1; 8 bases align to TRBD1. CDR3 length equals 15 residues. Germline V gene sequence: CDR1 SGHRS, CDR2 YFSETQ. V was clipped by 0 bases and J by 4 bases; unmatched bases: 6. CDR3 region: CASSLAGRGPYEQYF. CDR3 in DNA: TGCGCCAGCAGCTTGGCCGGCAGGGGGCCGTACGAGCAGTACTTC.

The V gene is TRBV11-2, the J gene TRBJ2-7; 9 bases are shared with TRBD1. Germline CDR1 is SGHAT and CDR2 is FQNNGV. The CDR3 is 14 residues long. The V and J ends lost 3 bases and 4 bases, in that order; junction bases with no gene match: 4. In DNA, the CDR3 is TGTGCCAGCAGCTTTGGGACAGGGAAATACGAGCAGTACTTC. Encoded protein: CASSFGTGKYEQYF.

The chain has TRBV5-1 and TRBJ2-5, with TRBD1 matching 7 bases. This CDR3 contains 15 residues. From germline, CDR1 is SGHRS and CDR2 YFSETQ. V dropped 2 bases and J dropped 4; count of bases not matched to a gene: 8. DNA for the CDR3: TGCGCCAGCAGCTTAGACAGGGCGCGTTTAGAGACCCAGTACTTC. Protein product: CASSLDRARLETQYF.

The chain joins TRBV28 to TRBJ2-1; D might be TRBD2 (6 bases). CDR1 and CDR2 (germline): MDHEN, SYDVKM. CDR3 length: 14 residues. The ends were cut back, 8 bases at V and 1 base at J, with 12 bases in the middle. The CDR3 sequence is CASSRAGSYNEQFF. The DNA of the CDR3 is TGTGCCAGCTCCAGGGCGGGATCCTACAATGAGCAGTTCTTC.

The gene calls are TRBV27 and TRBJ1-6, with D uncertain. The CDR3 has 19 residues. V shed 2 bases and J shed 1 base, with 18 bases lying between them. Germline V gives CDR1 MNHEY, CDR2 SMNVEV (reference sequence). The CDR3 nucleotides are TGTGCCAGCAGTTTAGACCCCCCCGGGGTCGGGTCCTATAATTCACCCCTCCACTTT. Translated: CASSLDPPGVGSYNSPLHF.

The V gene is TRBV6-1, the J gene TRBJ1-5; TRBD1 aligns across 9 bases. This CDR3 is built from 14 residues. From germline, CDR1 is MNHNS and CDR2 SASEGT. V lost 10 bases to trimming and J lost 1 base; unmatched junction nucleotides: 5. The CDR3 region is CATEDRGSNQPQHF. CDR3 DNA sequence: TGTGCCACCGAGGACAGGGGAAGCAATCAGCCCCAGCATTTT.

The chain couples TRBV18 to TRBJ1-4; D may be TRBD1 (6 bases). The length of the CDR3 is 17 residues. Germline CDR1 reads KGHSH; CDR2 reads LQKENI. Between the trimmed V and J ends, which lost 5 bases and 3 bases, there was a span of 19 bases. The CDR3 DNA reads TGTGCCAGCTCAGCCCGATCAGGGGTTCAGTCTAATGAAAAACTGTTTTTT. This codes for CASSARSGVQSNEKLFF.

The chain links TRBV6-5 to TRBJ2-3; 7 nucleotides align to TRBD1. The CDR3 totals 15 residues. CDR1 is MNHEY, CDR2 SVGAGI, per germline. The V segment lost 6 bases and the J segment 0 bases; nucleotides outside the gene matches: 6. The CDR3 DNA sequence: TGTGCCAGCAGCCACACAGGGGCTAGCACAGATACGCAGTATTTT. Translated: CASSHTGASTDTQYF.

This chain connects TRBV4-2 to TRBJ2-1; 11 nucleotides line up with TRBD1. Germline trimming cut 4 bases from V and 9 bases from J; bases unmatched to any gene: 11. The CDR3 is 16 amino acids. Germline CDR1 is LGHNA and CDR2 is YNFKEQ. The CDR3 sequence: CASSRLKGQGEVEQFF. CDR3 DNA sequence: TGTGCCAGCAGCCGGCTAAAGGGACAGGGGGAAGTTGAGCAGTTCTTC.

CDR3 sequence reads: CASRDPGTDTQYF. DNA for the CDR3: TGTGCCAGCAGGGATCCCGGGACAGATACGCAGTATTTT. The rearrangement links TRBV28 to TRBJ2-3, with D hard to call. Trimming took 6 bases from V and 3 from J, leaving 10 bases between them. The CDR3 runs 13 residues. Germline lookup yields CDR1 MDHEN and CDR2 SYDVKM.

The chain uses TRBV27 and TRBJ2-1; the D gene is possibly TRBD1 (6 bases). Germline V lookup: CDR1 MNHEY, CDR2 SMNVEV (reference sequence). The CDR3 contains 12 residues. The ends were cut back, 2 bases at V and 7 bases at J, with 6 bases in the middle. The DNA of the CDR3 is TGTGCCAGCAGTTTACAGGGGAATGAGCAGTTCTTC. It yields the protein CASSLQGNEQFF.

This clone was found a few times. The genes are TRBV18 and TRBJ2-5; TRBD2 matches at 9 bases. The V and J ends lost 3 bases and 0 bases, in that order; junction bases with no gene match: 8. CDR1 and CDR2 from the germline V gene are KGHSH and LQKENI. The CDR3 spans 17 residues. In nucleotides, the CDR3 is TGTGCCAGCTCACCTGGGCTAGCGGGGAGGTACCAAGAGACCCAGTACTTC. This encodes CASSPGLAGRYQETQYF.

In its sample, this clone was seen once. The chain employs TRBV7-6 and TRBJ2-7; TRBD2 matches at 13 bases. The trim removed 5 bases at V and 7 bases at J, leaving 11 bases unmatched. The CDR3 runs to 16 residues. Germline V gene sequence: CDR1 SGHVS, CDR2 FNYEAQ. The CDR3 nucleotides are TGTGCCAGCAGCCCACCGGGACTAGCGGGATGGGGAGAGCAGTACTTC. Encoded protein: CASSPPGLAGWGEQYF.

This chain links TRBV7-6 with TRBJ1-1; unclear D gene. This CDR3 has 13 amino acids. V was cut by 3 bases and J by 2 bases, with 7 bases left in between. Germline loops: CDR1 SGHVS, CDR2 FNYEAQ. CDR3 in amino acids: CASSFSRNTEAFF. Written as DNA, the CDR3 is TGTGCCAGCAGCTTCTCCAGAAACACTGAAGCTTTCTTT.

V and J are TRBV27 and TRBJ1-1; 10 positions match TRBD1. The CDR3 extends over 14 amino acids. Unmatched junction bases numbered 4, after V lost 4 bases and J lost 5 bases. CDR1 is MNHEY and CDR2 is SMNVEV in the germline V gene (reference sequence). For the CDR3, the DNA is TGTGCCAGCAGTTGGACAGGGGGGGGGACTGAAGCTTTCTTT. Amino acid sequence: CASSWTGGGTEAFF.

The rearrangement joins TRBV7-6 to TRBJ2-7, with 10 nucleotides matching TRBD2. Trimming cost V 1 base and J 0 bases; bases outside gene matches: 3. The CDR3 has 16 residues. CDR1 is SGHVS and CDR2 is FNYEAQ in the germline V gene. CDR3 DNA: TGTGCCAGCAGCTTAGGAGCGGGAGGGAGCTCCTACGAGCAGTACTTC. Protein: CASSLGAGGSSYEQYF.